Listed below are T cell receptor beta chains from one sample, sequenced in a study. MiXCR was run by TCRdb on the 5' RACE reads, yielding one entry per CDR3 protein. This table has tens of thousands of distinct CDR3 sequences, roughly 21% appearing once. Material for sequencing was Tregs sorted from blood. The source is a female donor with breast cancer. Both conserved end residues are part of each CDR3. D genes are given only for firm matches. The size field is filled for only some rows; it gives once, few, many or a size class.

cdr3_length j_call v_call clone_size d_call cdr3_nt cdr3_aa
14 TRBJ2-3 TRBV20-1 medium-sized NA TGCAGTGCGCCAGCGGAGACCTTCACAGATACGCAGTATTTT CSAPAETFTDTQYF
18 TRBJ2-5 TRBV9 NA TRBD1 TGTGCCAGCAGCGAAAGGACGGGGACAGGGGGCGAAGTAGAGACCCAGTACTTC CASSERTGTGGEVETQYF
16 TRBJ2-1 TRBV6-1 NA NA TGTGCCAGCAGTGAAGGACTTGGAAAGTTATACAATGAGCAGTTCTTC CASSEGLGKLYNEQFF
15 TRBJ2-1 TRBV15 few TRBD2 TGTGCCACCAGCAGTCGGACTAGCAGCTACAATGAGCAGTTCTTC CATSSRTSSYNEQFF
16 TRBJ2-7 TRBV7-9 NA TRBD2 TGTGCCAGCAGCTTAGTTGCTAGCGGGAGGGAAGACGAGCAGTACTTC CASSLVASGREDEQYF
15 TRBJ1-4 TRBV7-9 NA NA TGTGCCAGCAGCCCCGTGGCCACAGGACACGAAAAACTGTTTTTT CASSPVATGHEKLFF
14 TRBJ2-1 TRBV9 few NA TGTGCCAGCAGCAGTAGCGGACCCTACAATGAGCAGTTCTTC CASSSSGPYNEQFF
12 TRBJ2-3 TRBV6-5 many NA TGTGCCAGCAGTTATTTAGGGGATACGCAGTATTTT CASSYLGDTQYF
13 TRBJ2-2 TRBV7-2 few NA TGTGCCAGCAGCTCCGTGAACACCGGGGAGCTGTTTTTT CASSSVNTGELFF
13 TRBJ2-7 TRBV6-1 few NA TGTGCCAGCAGAATTGACAGGTCCTACGAGCAGTACTTC CASRIDRSYEQYF
13 TRBJ1-5 TRBV10-3 few TRBD1 TGTGCCGTCAGGCAGGGGGAAGATCAGCCCCAGCATTTT CAVRQGEDQPQHF
13 TRBJ2-2 TRBV7-9 NA NA TGTGCCAGCAGCTCCGCGAACACCGGGGCGCTGTTTTTT CASSSANTGALFF
13 TRBJ2-7 TRBV10-2 few NA TGCGCCAGCAGTCAGTGGCGCTCCGACGAGCAGTACTTC CASSQWRSDEQYF
16 TRBJ2-2 TRBV4-1 medium-sized TRBD2 TGCGCCAGCAGCCTTCTACTAGCGGAGAACACCGGGGAGCTGTTTTTT CASSLLLAENTGELFF
13 TRBJ1-5 TRBV3-1 many NA TGTGCCAGCAGCCAAGACGGGGATCAGCCCCAGCATTTT CASSQDGDQPQHF
14 TRBJ1-5 TRBV10-3 many TRBD1 TGTGCCACATCGGTCCCAGGGGGTCGACAGCCCCAGCATTTT CATSVPGGRQPQHF
15 TRBJ2-7 TRBV7-8 few TRBD2 TGTGCCAGCAGCTTCGCTAGCGGGAGCTCCTACGAGCAGTACTTC CASSFASGSSYEQYF
16 TRBJ2-1 TRBV7-8 few TRBD1 TGTGCCAGCAGCTTCCCGGGACAGGGGATCTACAATGAGCAGTTCTTC CASSFPGQGIYNEQFF
13 TRBJ2-1 TRBV7-2 NA NA TGTGCCAGCAGCTTACCCTCCTACAATGAGCAGTTCTTC CASSLPSYNEQFF
14 TRBJ2-7 TRBV3-1 NA TRBD1 TGTGCCAGCAGCCGGACAGGGGGCATCGACGAGCAGTACTTC CASSRTGGIDEQYF
15 TRBJ1-2 TRBV28 many TRBD1 TGTGCCAGCAGTACTAGCACAGGGGGCTTAGATGGCTACACCTTC CASSTSTGGLDGYTF
14 TRBJ2-1 TRBV2 NA TRBD1 TGTGCCAGCGCGAGACAGGGCGCCTACAATGAGCAGTTCTTC CASARQGAYNEQFF
15 TRBJ1-1 TRBV4-1 medium-sized NA TGCGCCAGCAGCCAAGTTGTGACGGGGAACACTGAAGCTTTCTTT CASSQVVTGNTEAFF
13 TRBJ2-1 TRBV11-2 NA NA TGTGCCAGCGGCTTAGAATCGCGGGGTGAGCAGTTCTTC CASGLESRGEQFF
16 TRBJ1-1 TRBV5-1 many NA TGCGCCAGCAGCTTGGCCTGGAAAGGACCTGACACTGAAGCTTTCTTT CASSLAWKGPDTEAFF
14 TRBJ1-2 TRBV30 few TRBD1 TGTGCCTGGAGTGTAAGCGGGACAGACTATGGCTACACCTTC CAWSVSGTDYGYTF
16 TRBJ2-3 TRBV9 many TRBD2 TGTGCCAGCAGCGCATCCCAGCGGGAGAGCACAGATACGCAGTATTTT CASSASQRESTDTQYF
14 TRBJ1-2 TRBV2 few NA TGTGCCAGCAATTTAGACCGAGGGTCTGGGGGCTACACCTTC CASNLDRGSGGYTF
16 TRBJ2-7 TRBV28 few TRBD1 TGTGCCAGCAGTTTGTTCCAAGTTGCAGGGGGCGACGAGCAGTACTTC CASSLFQVAGGDEQYF
13 TRBJ2-3 TRBV7-9 NA NA TGTGCCAGCAGCTCCAAAAGGGGGTCAGCGCAGTATTTT CASSSKRGSAQYF
17 TRBJ2-3 TRBV29-1 NA TRBD2 TGCAGCGTTGAACGTCTGGGACTAGCGGGGGACACAGATACGCAGTATTTT CSVERLGLAGDTDTQYF
15 TRBJ1-2 TRBV28 NA TRBD1 TGTGCCAGCAGTCCCCTGGGACAGCCGCACTATGGCTACACCTTC CASSPLGQPHYGYTF
16 TRBJ2-7 TRBV7-3 many NA TGTGCCAGCAGCTTTAATACCGGGACTGACTCCTACGAGCAGTACTTC CASSFNTGTDSYEQYF
12 TRBJ1-1 TRBV29-1 NA NA TGCAGCGGATCTGGCAGCCGTGTTGAAGCTTTCTTT CSGSGSRVEAFF
13 TRBJ2-3 TRBV10-3 few NA TGTGCCAACGGGGGAACTAGCACAGATACGCAGTATTTT CANGGTSTDTQYF
13 TRBJ2-3 TRBV5-1 many TRBD2 TGCGCCAGCAGCTTGCGGGGGGGAGATACGCAGTATTTT CASSLRGGDTQYF
13 TRBJ1-2 TRBV29-1 many TRBD1 TGCAGCGCCAGACAGGGGTCAGCCTATGGCTACACCTTC CSARQGSAYGYTF
14 TRBJ2-7 TRBV5-1 many TRBD2 TGCGCCAGCAGCTTGGAACCTAGCGGGAGAGAGCAGTACTTC CASSLEPSGREQYF
13 TRBJ1-1 TRBV7-9 NA NA TGTGCCAGCAGCCCCGGGCCGAGCACTGAAGCTTTCTTT CASSPGPSTEAFF
12 TRBJ1-2 TRBV7-9 NA NA TGTGCCAGCAGCTTACAGGGCTATGGCTACACCTTC CASSLQGYGYTF
15 TRBJ2-1 TRBV3-1 many TRBD1 TGTGCCAGCAGTCGTAACAGGGGCGCCTACAATGAGCAGTTCTTC CASSRNRGAYNEQFF
14 TRBJ1-5 TRBV20-1 NA NA TGCAGTGCTAGCGTTGGGGGGGATAATCAGCCCCAGCATTTT CSASVGGDNQPQHF
16 TRBJ2-1 TRBV15 few NA TGTGCCACCAGCAGAGAAAGGACCGGGACCTACAATGAGCAGTTCTTC CATSRERTGTYNEQFF
11 TRBJ2-7 TRBV2 NA TRBD1 TGTGCCAGCAGTGAGACAGGGGAGCAGTACTTC CASSETGEQYF
14 TRBJ2-4 TRBV20-1 few NA TGCAGTGCCCCGACAACGAGGGCCAAAAACATTCAGTACTTC CSAPTTRAKNIQYF
15 TRBJ2-2 TRBV5-1 few NA TGCGCCAGCAGCTTGCCTGGCGGGGACACCGGGGAGCTGTTTTTT CASSLPGGDTGELFF
12 TRBJ2-7 TRBV18 NA NA TGTGCCAGCTCACCAGCGGACTACGAGCAGTACTTC CASSPADYEQYF
17 TRBJ1-3 TRBV7-2 NA TRBD1 TGTGCCAGCAGCTTGGTTGGGACAGGAAACTCTGGAAACACCATATATTTT CASSLVGTGNSGNTIYF
14 TRBJ1-2 TRBV7-2 few NA TGTGCCAGCAGCTGGGACTTGTTGGGCTATGGCTACACCTTC CASSWDLLGYGYTF
15 TRBJ2-5 TRBV9 few TRBD2 TGTGCCAGCAGCGTAGGAGGCGGGAGTTGGGAGACCCAGTACTTC CASSVGGGSWETQYF
15 TRBJ2-5 TRBV30 NA TRBD2 TGTGCCTGGAGTGACGCCCTTGACGGGAGGGAGACCCAGTACTTC CAWSDALDGRETQYF
15 TRBJ2-1 TRBV10-2 NA NA TGCGCCAGCAGTGTTTGGCTAGCTACCCACAATGAGCAGTTCTTC CASSVWLATHNEQFF
14 TRBJ1-6 TRBV6-6 many TRBD1 TGTGCCACTCAACCGGGACAGAGAAATTCACCCCTCCACTTT CATQPGQRNSPLHF
14 TRBJ2-7 TRBV3-1 NA NA TGTGCCAGCAGCCAAGAACATGTGGGGTACGAGCAGTACTTC CASSQEHVGYEQYF
14 TRBJ2-5 TRBV29-1 NA TRBD2 TGCAGCGTTGATGGCGGGGGTACAGAAGAGACCCAGTACTTC CSVDGGGTEETQYF
13 TRBJ1-4 TRBV29-1 NA NA TGCAGCGTTGAAGAGCAGGGAAAGGCAAAACTGTTTTTT CSVEEQGKAKLFF
15 TRBJ2-5 TRBV6-1 many NA TGTGCCAGCAGTGAGGCGGCGGGTGATGGGTGGACCCAGTACTTC CASSEAAGDGWTQYF